The clone carrying this T cell receptor beta chain came up once. The sample originates from a study of blood T cell repertoires in COVID-19. Study details: Samples representing acute and convalescent COVID-19 were sourced from the United States, Italy and Spain. From T cells, B-cell-depleted T cells, or PBMCs came the material, which was cDNA or gDNA.

As processed by the authors: Amplification with reference gene primers provided the estimates of nucleated cell counts. Some clones are missing from TCRdb's copy, which holds only in-frame ones; the method was immunoSEQ multiplex PCR. The V and J calls and clone size are taken from that table; D and trimming were inferred from the DNA. The sample contains fewer than 400,000 clones, about 88% of which appear only once. The CDR3 runs to 13 residues. Trimming stripped 6 bases from V and 7 bases from J, with 12 bases between. The material sequenced was peripheral blood. The chain carries TRBV12-3 or TRBV12-4 and TRBJ2-2; tentatively, D is TRBD2 (5 bases). The TCR was taken from a human donor in a cohort sampled during active COVID-19. The CDR3 region is CASSPGRDGELFF. Written as DNA, the CDR3 is TGTGCCAGCAGCCCAGGACGGGACGGGGAGCTGTTTTTT.